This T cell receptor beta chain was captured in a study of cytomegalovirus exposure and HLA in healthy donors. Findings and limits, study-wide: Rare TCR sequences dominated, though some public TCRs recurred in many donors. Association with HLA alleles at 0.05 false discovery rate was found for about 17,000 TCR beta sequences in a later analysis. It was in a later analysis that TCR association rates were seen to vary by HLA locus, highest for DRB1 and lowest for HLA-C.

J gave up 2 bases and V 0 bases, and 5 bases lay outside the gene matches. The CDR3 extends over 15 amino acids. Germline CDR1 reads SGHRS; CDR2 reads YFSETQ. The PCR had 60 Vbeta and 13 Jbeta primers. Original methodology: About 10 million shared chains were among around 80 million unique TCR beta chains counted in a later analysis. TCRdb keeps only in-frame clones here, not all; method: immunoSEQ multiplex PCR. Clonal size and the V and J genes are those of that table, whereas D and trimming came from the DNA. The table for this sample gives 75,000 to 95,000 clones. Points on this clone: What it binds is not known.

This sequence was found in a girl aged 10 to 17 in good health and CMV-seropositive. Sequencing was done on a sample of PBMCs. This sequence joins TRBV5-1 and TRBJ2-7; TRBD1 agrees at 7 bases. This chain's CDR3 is CASSLETGNAYEQYF. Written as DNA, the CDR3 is TGCGCCAGCAGCTTGGAGACAGGGAACGCCTACGAGCAGTACTTC.